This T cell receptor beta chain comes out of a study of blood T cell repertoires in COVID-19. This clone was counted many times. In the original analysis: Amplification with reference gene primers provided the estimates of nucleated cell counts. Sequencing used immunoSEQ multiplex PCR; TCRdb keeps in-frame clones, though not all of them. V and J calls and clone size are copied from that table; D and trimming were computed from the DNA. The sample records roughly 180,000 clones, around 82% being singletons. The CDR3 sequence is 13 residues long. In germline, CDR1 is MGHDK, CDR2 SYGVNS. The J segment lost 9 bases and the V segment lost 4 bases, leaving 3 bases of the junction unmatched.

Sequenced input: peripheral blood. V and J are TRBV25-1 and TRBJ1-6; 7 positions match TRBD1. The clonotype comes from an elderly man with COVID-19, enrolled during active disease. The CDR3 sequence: CASSVPGGSPLHF. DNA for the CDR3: TGTGCCAGCAGTGTGCCAGGGGGTTCACCCCTCCACTTT.